The 17 T cell receptor beta chains below were found in one sample sequenced in a study of cytomegalovirus exposure and HLA in healthy donors. The protocol was immunoSEQ multiplex PCR, while the TCRdb copy is restricted to in-frame clones and leaves out a portion. The data show 71,000 or so clones, with approximately 94% seen just once and approximately 3.4% held by the top ten. The sequencing sample was made of PBMCs. Receptor source: a woman younger than 35 in good health and CMV-seropositive.

This chain connects TRBV14 to TRBJ2-2, with TRBD2 matching 9 bases. Germline V gives CDR1 SGHDN, CDR2 FVKESK. Trimming took 2 bases from V and 4 from J; bases not matched to a gene: 8. CDR3 length equals 17 residues. The chain's CDR3 is CASSQSRLAGITGELFF. The CDR3 bases are TGTGCCAGCAGCCAAAGTCGCCTAGCGGGAATCACCGGGGAGCTGTTTTTT.

The CDR3 protein is CASSQGVAGGSSYNEQFF. The DNA of the CDR3 is TGCGCCAGCAGCCAAGGGGTAGCGGGGGGGAGCTCCTACAATGAGCAGTTCTTC. The chain has TRBV4-3 and TRBJ2-1; 11 bases are a match to TRBD2. The CDR3 is 18 residues long. Germline V gene lookup returns CDR1 LGHNA and CDR2 YSLEER. Trimming cost V 1 base and J 0 bases; bases outside gene matches: 5.

The rearrangement links TRBV28 to TRBJ2-1; D may be TRBD2 (6 bases). V lost 7 bases, J lost 4 bases, and 14 bases lay in between. This CDR3 spans 14 amino acids. Germline V gene lookup returns CDR1 MDHEN and CDR2 SYDVKM. CDR3 loop: CASIYSGKYNEQFF. DNA of the CDR3: TGTGCCAGCATCTATAGCGGAAAGTACAATGAGCAGTTCTTC. Variable domain in full (rest from reference TRBV28 and TRBJ2-1): DVKVTQSSRYLVKRTGEKVFLECVQDMDHENMFWYRQDPGLGLRLIYFSYDVKMKEKGDIPEGYSVSREKKERFSLILESASTNQTSMYLCASIYSGKYNEQFFGPGTRLTVL.

The V call is TRBV5-6, the J call TRBJ1-1, with 8 bases lining up with TRBD1. In germline, CDR1 is SGHDT, CDR2 YYEEEE. This CDR3 has 16 residues. J lost 3 bases, V lost 4 bases, and 11 bases had no gene match. CDR3 nucleotide sequence: TGTGCCAGCAGCCCGACAGGGGAGATTTGGGACACTGAAGCTTTCTTT. Amino acids: CASSPTGEIWDTEAFF.

CDR3 coding DNA: TGTGCTAGTGGTTTTTTAGCGGGGACGAACACCGGGGAGCTGTTTTTT. Encoded protein: CASGFLAGTNTGELFF. V is TRBV12-5 and J is TRBJ2-2; 8 bases are shared with TRBD2. Trimming cost V 3 bases and J 0 bases; bases outside gene matches: 3. The CDR3 totals 16 residues. The germline gives CDR1 LGHNT, CDR2 FRNRAP.

The gene calls are TRBV28 and TRBJ2-2; possibly TRBD2 for D (7 bases). V was trimmed by 3 bases and J by 3 bases, leaving 17 bases between them. The germline gives CDR1 MDHEN, CDR2 SYDVKM. The CDR3 consists of 17 residues. The CDR3 loop is CASSFRFGGRYTGELFF. The CDR3 DNA reads as TGTGCCAGCAGTTTTAGGTTCGGGGGGCGATACACCGGGGAGCTGTTTTTT.

This chain uses TRBV7-2 with TRBJ1-1; 9 bases are a match to TRBD1. The CDR3 totals 15 residues. V was pared by 4 bases and J by 1 base, with 4 bases of the junction left unmatched. The V gene's germline CDR1 is SGHTA and CDR2 FQGNSA. The CDR3 region is CASSSWGQGNTEAFF. CDR3 DNA sequence: TGTGCCAGCAGCTCCTGGGGACAGGGGAACACTGAAGCTTTCTTT.

This chain uses TRBV27 with TRBJ2-2, with TRBD1 identical over 9 bases. This CDR3 is built from 19 residues. V lost 6 bases and J lost 0; bases outside the gene matches: 14. The V gene's germline CDR1 is MNHEY and CDR2 SMNVEV (reference sequence). Here the CDR3 reads CASSQRGGQGPSNTGELFF. The CDR3, as DNA: TGTGCCAGCAGCCAGAGGGGGGGACAGGGCCCTTCGAACACCGGGGAGCTGTTTTTT.

The rearrangement uses TRBV5-5 and TRBJ2-4; 9 nucleotides match TRBD1. The germline gives CDR1 SGHKS, CDR2 YYEKEE (reference sequence). This CDR3 has 18 residues. V was clipped by 4 bases and J by 8 bases; unmatched bases: 19. The DNA of the CDR3 is TGTGCCAGCAGCATCCTCCCGGGACAGGGCGGGGGAGGGGACATTCAGTACTTC. Translating it yields CASSILPGQGGGGDIQYF.

The chain links TRBV28 to TRBJ1-1, with D maybe TRBD1 (5 bases). Trimming removed 5 bases at V and 5 bases at J, with 24 bases between. Germline V lookup: CDR1 MDHEN, CDR2 SYDVKM. The CDR3 spans 17 residues. The DNA of the CDR3 is TGTGCCAGCAGTCCCTTCGAGGTGGGGACGGCGGGGACTGAAGCTTTCTTT. Translation: CASSPFEVGTAGTEAFF. Full variable domain (remainder filled in from reference TRBV28 and TRBJ1-1): DVKVTQSSRYLVKRTGEKVFLECVQDMDHENMFWYRQDPGLGLRLIYFSYDVKMKEKGDIPEGYSVSREKKERFSLILESASTNQTSMYLCASSPFEVGTAGTEAFFGQGTRLTVV.

V gene TRBV28 combines with J gene TRBJ1-2; TRBD1 is a possible D gene (5 bases). The V gene's germline CDR1 is MDHEN and CDR2 SYDVKM. The CDR3 has 14 amino acids. V gave up 3 bases and J gave up 1 base, with 9 bases separating them. CDR3 region: CASSLLGVNYGYTF. The CDR3 region has the DNA TGTGCCAGCAGTTTGCTAGGGGTTAACTATGGCTACACCTTC.

For this clone: The junction and the germline gene differ at one end; a read error may be behind it. The V and J genes are TRBV28 and TRBJ1-4; D not certain. The CDR3 is made up of 12 amino acids. CDR1 and CDR2 from the germline V gene are MDHEN and SYDVKM. The CDR3 loop reads CASRSSNEKLFF. DNA of the CDR3: TGTGCCAGCAGGTCATCTAACGAAAAACTGTTTTTT.

This clone has more than one count but fewer than ten. The chain employs TRBV21-1 and TRBJ2-7; TRBD1, the table's D call, lacks a check against the DNA. TRBV21-1 is recorded as a pseudogene. There are 14 residues in the CDR3. CDR3 nucleotides: TGTGCCAGCCCAGACAGGGAACGTCGCTACGAGCAGTACTTC. Protein: CASPDRERRYEQYF.

This rearrangement joins TRBV28 to TRBJ1-5, with 7 bases that match TRBD1. The germline gives CDR1 MDHEN, CDR2 SYDVKM. The V gene end was trimmed by 3 bases and the J gene end by 1 base; junction bases not matched to a gene: 0. The CDR3 contains 14 residues. The CDR3 here is CASSFRGSNQPQHF. The DNA of the CDR3 is TGTGCCAGCAGTTTCAGGGGGAGCAATCAGCCCCAGCATTTT.

The rearrangement joins TRBV23-1 to TRBJ2-7; no clear D. TRBV23-1 is designated an ORF whose function remains uncertain. There are 12 residues in the CDR3. V was cut by 0 bases and J by 4 bases, with 4 bases left in between. The CDR3 loop is CASSQSAYEQYF. The CDR3 DNA sequence: TGCGCCAGCAGTCAATCGGCATACGAGCAGTACTTC.

The chain uses TRBV5-6 and TRBJ1-1; 7 positions agree with TRBD1. The CDR3 is 15 residues long. The germline gives CDR1 SGHDT, CDR2 YYEEEE. V was clipped by 4 bases and J by 1 base; unmatched bases: 7. CDR3 protein: CASSPNRGRNTEAFF. In DNA, the CDR3 is TGTGCCAGCAGCCCTAACAGGGGAAGGAACACTGAAGCTTTCTTT.

The rearrangement uses TRBV6-1 and TRBJ2-7; D ambiguous. Trimming removed 6 bases from V and 9 bases from J, with 15 bases in between. This CDR3 region has 12 residues. Germline CDR1 MNHNS, CDR2 SASEGT. The CDR3 reads CASRETRFGQYF. CDR3 coding DNA: TGTGCCAGCAGAGAGACAAGGTTTGGGCAGTACTTC.